This T cell receptor beta chain was obtained from a study of PD-L1 blockade in urothelial cancer. About the study: Bladder-origin urothelial cancer in males covered twenty-five of 29 patients. Blood analyses occurred 3 weeks (second dose) and 6 weeks post treatment start. The median T cell count in blood samples was roughly 140,000.

The time point denotes: peripheral blood 6 weeks after treatment start. Produced via immunoSEQ multiplex PCR; TCRdb's table is partial and in-frame only. The sample lists 100,000 to 150,000 clones, about 84% occurring once. This specimen was PBMCs, taken around atezolizumab (anti-PD-L1) treatment. This TCR was sampled from a man aged 45 to 65 with urothelial cancer.

The CDR3 loop reads CASSLTVGVGANVLTF. The CDR3 nucleotides read TGTGCCAGCAGCTTAACGGTCGGGGTCGGGGCCAACGTCCTGACTTTC. The V and J genes are TRBV7-3 and TRBJ2-6; possibly TRBD2 for D (5 bases). The V gene's germline CDR1 is SGHTA and CDR2 FQGTGA. Trimming left V 0 bases short and J 4 bases short, with 10 bases between. The CDR3 covers 16 residues.